The 19 T cell receptor beta chains in this list originate from one sample, sequenced in a study of CD8 T cells in Susac syndrome. Random hexamers primed reverse transcription of about 0.45 to 1 ug RNA. TCRdb called the immunoSEQ multiplex PCR reads again in MiXCR, with one record for every CDR3 protein. The sample shows 250,000 to 300,000 distinct CDR3 sequences, roughly 84% of them seen only once. The specimen sequenced was CD8+ T cells from PBMCs. Receptor source: a human donor with multiple sclerosis.

The chain is built from TRBV9 and TRBJ1-3, with D hard to call. This CDR3 is built from 12 residues. V lost 2 bases and J lost 5, with 5 bases in between. Germline V lookup: CDR1 SGDLS, CDR2 YYNGEE. The DNA for the CDR3 is TGTGCCAGCAGCGTTGACCGAAACACCATATATTTT. Protein sequence: CASSVDRNTIYF.

The chain joins TRBV21-1 to TRBJ1-2. TRBV21-1 corresponds to a pseudogene. This CDR3 has 11 residues. CDR3 residues: CASSPLSGYTF. The CDR3 DNA follows: TGTGCCAGCAGCCCTCTCAGTGGCTACACCTTC.

A single count supports this clonotype. CDR3 residues: CSARQGADEQYF. In DNA form, the CDR3 reads TGCAGTGCTAGACAGGGGGCGGACGAGCAGTACTTC. The chain uses TRBV20-1 and TRBJ2-7; 8 bases map to TRBD1. The CDR3 has 12 residues. Germline loops: CDR1 DFQATT, CDR2 SNEGSKA (reference sequence). After removal of 2 bases from V and 5 bases from J, the junction contained 2 bases not matched to a gene.

V gene TRBV30 combines with J gene TRBJ2-7; D call uncertain. Germline assignment: CDR1 GTSNPN and CDR2 SVGIG (reference sequence). The CDR3 length is 11 residues. The ends were cut back, 3 bases at V and 1 base at J, with 4 bases in the middle. Written as DNA, the CDR3 is TGTGCCTGGAGATTATCCTACGAGCAGTACTTC. Protein product: CAWRLSYEQYF.

The chain joins TRBV27 to TRBJ2-6, with 8 positions matching TRBD1. Trimming removed 4 bases from V and 1 base from J; junction bases left unmatched: 9. This CDR3 comprises 18 residues. The germline V gene has CDR1 MNHEY and CDR2 SMNVEV (reference sequence). CDR3 loop: CASSSLRTGFSGANVLTF. In DNA, the CDR3 is TGTGCCAGCAGTTCGCTAAGGACAGGGTTTTCTGGGGCCAACGTCCTGACTTTC.

This chain joins TRBV15 and TRBJ1-1, with 7 bases that match TRBD1. CDR1 is LNHNV and CDR2 is YYDKDF in the germline V gene (reference sequence). V was clipped by 9 bases and J by 3 bases; unmatched bases: 7. The CDR3 runs to 13 residues. The CDR3 sequence: CATGQAIHTEAFF. In nucleotides, the CDR3 is TGTGCCACTGGACAGGCTATCCACACTGAAGCTTTCTTT.

This clonotype was recorded only once. V gene TRBV6-1 combines with J gene TRBJ2-1; 13 nucleotides line up with TRBD2. The CDR3 has 18 amino acids. Unmatched junction bases numbered 14, after V lost 6 bases and J lost 6 bases. Germline-derived CDR1 and CDR2 are MNHNS and SASEGT. This CDR3 reads CASSRTSGRGVGSNEQFF. The CDR3 nucleotides are TGTGCCAGCAGCAGGACTAGCGGGAGAGGGGTTGGAAGCAATGAGCAGTTCTTC.

The rearrangement joins TRBV2 to TRBJ1-1; D gene unclear. Trimming took 4 bases from V and 11 from J, leaving 14 bases between them. Per the germline V gene, CDR1 is SNHLY and CDR2 is FYNNEI. CDR3 length equals 12 residues. CDR3 nucleotide sequence: TGTGCCAGCAGTGCCTGGAACGCGGGGGCTTTCTTT. It encodes CASSAWNAGAFF.

The chain links TRBV27 to TRBJ2-1; no reliable D call. The CDR3 totals 14 residues. V shed 2 bases and J shed 4 bases, with 9 bases lying between them. Germline CDR1 is MNHEY and CDR2 is SMNVEV (reference sequence). The CDR3 DNA is TGTGCCAGCAGTTTAAGACTGGCGTACAATGAGCAGTTCTTC. Protein: CASSLRLAYNEQFF.

This rearrangement joins TRBV7-2 to TRBJ2-7; D may correspond to TRBD1 or TRBD2 (5 bases each). The CDR3 has 15 residues. CDR1 is SGHTA and CDR2 is FQGNSA in the germline V gene. V shed 3 bases and J shed 0 bases, with 12 bases lying between them. The CDR3 spells CASSLWGFPSYEQYF. CDR3 nucleotide sequence: TGTGCCAGCAGCTTGTGGGGGTTCCCCTCCTACGAGCAGTACTTC.

The chain joins TRBV27 to TRBJ2-1; 9 bases align to TRBD2. The CDR3 loop spans 14 amino acids. The J segment lost 7 bases and the V segment lost 2 bases, leaving 3 bases of the junction unmatched. Germline values: CDR1 MNHEY, CDR2 SMNVEV (reference sequence). In DNA form, the CDR3 reads TGTGCCAGCAGTTTAAGACTAGCGGAGAATGAGCAGTTCTTC. This sequence encodes CASSLRLAENEQFF.

This sequence joins TRBV2 and TRBJ2-1; 10 nucleotides align to TRBD2. The CDR3 spans 15 residues. V dropped 6 bases and J dropped 5; count of bases not matched to a gene: 7. Germline CDR1 SNHLY, CDR2 FYNNEI. The CDR3 DNA is TGTGCCAGCAGGGCGAGAAGCGGGAGGGACAATGAGCAGTTCTTC. Encoded protein: CASRARSGRDNEQFF.

This chain joins TRBV2 and TRBJ1-2; D is ambiguous. Germline loops: CDR1 SNHLY, CDR2 FYNNEI. This CDR3 is 13 amino acids long. Deletions cut 3 bases from V and 6 bases from J, with 11 bases between. CDR3 in DNA: TGTGCCAGCAGTGATCCCAGGATTGATGGCTACACCTTC. This gives the protein CASSDPRIDGYTF.

The chain combines TRBV28 with TRBJ2-6, with D unclear. The germline CDR1 and CDR2 sequences are MDHEN and SYDVKM. This CDR3 has 15 amino acids. V lost 2 bases and J lost 4, with 9 bases in between. CDR3 DNA sequence: TGTGCCAGCAGTTTAAGCGCTGACGGGGCCAACGTCCTGACTTTC. It codes for CASSLSADGANVLTF.

The chain joins TRBV27 to TRBJ2-3; D unresolved. V lost 2 bases, J lost 4 bases, and 4 bases lay in between. Germline CDR1 is MNHEY and CDR2 is SMNVEV (reference sequence). There are 12 residues in the CDR3. The CDR3, as DNA: TGTGCCAGCAGTTTAAGACCAGATACGCAGTATTTT. Protein sequence: CASSLRPDTQYF.

The rearrangement uses TRBV9 and TRBJ1-4; 9 nucleotides match TRBD1. The length of the CDR3 is 15 residues. Per germline, CDR1 SGDLS and CDR2 YYNGEE. V was pared by 3 bases and J by 6 bases, with 6 bases of the junction left unmatched. The CDR3 is CASSGTGTGYEKLFF. The CDR3 region has the DNA TGTGCCAGCAGCGGCACCGGGACAGGGTATGAAAAACTGTTTTTT.

This rearrangement joins TRBV9 to TRBJ1-2, with D unresolved. Germline CDR1 and CDR2: SGDLS and YYNGEE. V was trimmed by 6 bases and J by 4 bases, leaving 7 bases between them. This CDR3 contains 11 residues. CDR3 protein: CASTDGYGYTF. CDR3 sequence (DNA): TGTGCCAGCACCGACGGCTATGGCTACACCTTC.

The chain has TRBV2 and TRBJ2-7, with TRBD1 matching over 7 bases. The germline V gene has CDR1 SNHLY and CDR2 FYNNEI. This CDR3 has 15 residues. The V segment lost 3 bases and the J segment 3 bases; nucleotides outside the gene matches: 8. The CDR3 DNA follows: TGTGCCAGCAGTGACCACCGGGACAGAAGCTACGAGCAGTACTTC. Its protein product is CASSDHRDRSYEQYF.

The V and J genes are TRBV28 and TRBJ2-7; 11 positions agree with TRBD2. The V gene end was trimmed by 5 bases and the J gene end by 3 bases; junction bases not matched to a gene: 6. CDR1 is MDHEN, CDR2 SYDVKM, per germline. CDR3 length: 15 amino acids. The CDR3 loop reads CASSPLAGGGYEQYF. CDR3 DNA: TGTGCCAGCAGTCCATTAGCGGGAGGGGGCTACGAGCAGTACTTC.